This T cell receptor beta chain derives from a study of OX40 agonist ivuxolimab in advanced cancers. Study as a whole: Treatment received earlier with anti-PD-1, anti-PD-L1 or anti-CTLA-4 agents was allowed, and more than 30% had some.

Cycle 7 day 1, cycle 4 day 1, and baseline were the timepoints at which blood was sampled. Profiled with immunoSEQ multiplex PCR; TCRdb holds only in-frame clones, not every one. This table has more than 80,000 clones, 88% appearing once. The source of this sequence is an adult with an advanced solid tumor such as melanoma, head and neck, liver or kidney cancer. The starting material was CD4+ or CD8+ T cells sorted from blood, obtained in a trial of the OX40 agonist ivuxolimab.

CDR3 DNA sequence: TGTGCCAGCAGCCACCGGAGGGGAGCGGGGTACGAGCAGTACTTC. It encodes CASSHRRGAGYEQYF. The chain couples TRBV5-4 to TRBJ2-7; 7 bases map to TRBD2. The V gene end was trimmed by 4 bases and the J gene end by 4 bases; junction bases not matched to a gene: 11. The V gene's germline CDR1 is SGHNT and CDR2 YYREEE (reference sequence). The CDR3 runs to 15 residues.